This T cell receptor beta chain was obtained from a study of PD-1 blockade in classical Hodgkin lymphoma. Deletions cut 0 bases from V and 3 bases from J, with 10 bases between. This CDR3 comprises 15 residues. The germline CDR1 and CDR2 sequences are MRHNA and SNTAGT. TCRdb keeps only in-frame clones here, not all; method: immunoSEQ multiplex PCR. The sample carries just under 10,000 clones, about 84% recorded once. Comment on this clone: Its target is not known.

The time point here: cycle 4 day 1 (C4D1), after less than 7 weeks of nivolumab. With no exception, relapse followed autologous stem cell transplantation in all patients, and brentuximab vedotin exposure varied. Study-level points and caveats: Newly diagnosed patients were said to have less baseline TCR diversity than healthy donors did. Anyone who began nivolumab under 1 year after ASCT was excluded. Lower baseline TCR diversity marked trial partial responders and progressors.

The sequence was collected from a human donor with classical Hodgkin lymphoma. The specimen was peripheral blood mononuclear cells (PBMCs), collected before the fourth cycle of nivolumab. The chain is built from TRBV6-4 and TRBJ2-3; D is uncertain. For the CDR3, the DNA is TGTGCCAGCAGTGACTCGGTGTCTTCAACAGATACGCAGTATTTT. It codes for CASSDSVSSTDTQYF.